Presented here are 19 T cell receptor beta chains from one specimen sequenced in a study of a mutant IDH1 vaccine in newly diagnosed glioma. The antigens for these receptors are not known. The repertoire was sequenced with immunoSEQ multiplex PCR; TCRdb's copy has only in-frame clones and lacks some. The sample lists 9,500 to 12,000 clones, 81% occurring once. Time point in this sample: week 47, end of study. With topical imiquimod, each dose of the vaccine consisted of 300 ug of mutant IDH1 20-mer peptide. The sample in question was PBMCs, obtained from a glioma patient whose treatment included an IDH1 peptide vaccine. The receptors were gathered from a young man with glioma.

The CDR3 here is CASSLGRGGLGGDTGELFF. The CDR3 nucleotides are TGTGCCAGCAGCTTAGGTAGAGGGGGCCTCGGCGGGGACACCGGGGAGCTGTTTTTT. The chain joins TRBV7-9 to TRBJ2-2; TRBD1 might be the D (7 bases). This CDR3 is 19 amino acids long. Trimming removed 1 base from V and 3 bases from J, with 21 bases in between. Germline V gene sequence: CDR1 SEHNR, CDR2 FQNEAQ (reference sequence).

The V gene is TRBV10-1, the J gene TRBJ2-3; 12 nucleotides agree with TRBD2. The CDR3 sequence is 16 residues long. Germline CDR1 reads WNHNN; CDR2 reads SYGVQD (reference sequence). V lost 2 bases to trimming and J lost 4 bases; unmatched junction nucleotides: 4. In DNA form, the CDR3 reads TGCGCCAGCAGTGAGGGACTAGCGGGGCGGGCAGATACGCAGTATTTT. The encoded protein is CASSEGLAGRADTQYF.

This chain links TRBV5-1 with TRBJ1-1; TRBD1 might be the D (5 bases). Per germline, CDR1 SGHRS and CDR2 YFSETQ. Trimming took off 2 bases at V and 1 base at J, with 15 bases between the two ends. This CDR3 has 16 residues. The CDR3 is CASSFNVGGANTEAFF. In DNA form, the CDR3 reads TGCGCCAGCAGCTTCAACGTCGGCGGGGCGAACACTGAAGCTTTCTTT. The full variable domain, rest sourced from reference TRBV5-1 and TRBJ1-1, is KAGVTQTPRYLIKTRGQQVTLSCSPISGHRSVSWYQQTPGQGLQFLFEYFSETQRNKGNFPGRFSGRQFSNSRSEMNVSTLELGDSALYLCASSFNVGGANTEAFFGQGTRLTVV.

DNA for the CDR3: TGTGCCAGCTGGACAGGGGGCACAGATACGCAGTATTTT. It translates to CASWTGGTDTQYF. The chain carries TRBV6-5 and TRBJ2-3; 9 nucleotides match TRBD1. Germline CDR1 is MNHEY and CDR2 is SVGAGI. This CDR3 spans 13 amino acids. V lost 8 bases to trimming and J lost 1 base; unmatched junction nucleotides: 1.

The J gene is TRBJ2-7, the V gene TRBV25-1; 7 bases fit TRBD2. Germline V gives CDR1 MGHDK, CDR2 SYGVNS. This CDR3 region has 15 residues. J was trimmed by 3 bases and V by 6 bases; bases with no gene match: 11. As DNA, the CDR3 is TGTGCCAGCAGGGGCGGGGGATGGCGAATCTACGAGCAGTACTTC. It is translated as CASRGGGWRIYEQYF.

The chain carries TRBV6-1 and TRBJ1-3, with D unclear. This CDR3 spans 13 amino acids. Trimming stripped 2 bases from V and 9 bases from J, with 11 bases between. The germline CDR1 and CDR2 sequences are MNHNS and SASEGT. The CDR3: CASSEYRVSTIYF. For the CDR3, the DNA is TGTGCCAGCAGTGAATACCGGGTATCCACCATATATTTT.

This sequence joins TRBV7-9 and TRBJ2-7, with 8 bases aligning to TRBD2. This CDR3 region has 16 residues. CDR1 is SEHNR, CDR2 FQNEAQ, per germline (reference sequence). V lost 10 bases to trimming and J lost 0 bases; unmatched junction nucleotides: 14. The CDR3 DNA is TGTGCCACCGACTTAGTGCGACTAGCGATCTCCTACGAGCAGTACTTC. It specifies CATDLVRLAISYEQYF.

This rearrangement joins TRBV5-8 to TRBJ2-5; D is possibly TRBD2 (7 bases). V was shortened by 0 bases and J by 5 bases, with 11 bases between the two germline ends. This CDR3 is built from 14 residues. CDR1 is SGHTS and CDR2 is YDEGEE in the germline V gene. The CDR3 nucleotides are TGTGCCAGCAGCTTGGCGGGGGGCGATGAGACCCAGTACTTC. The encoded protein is CASSLAGGDETQYF.

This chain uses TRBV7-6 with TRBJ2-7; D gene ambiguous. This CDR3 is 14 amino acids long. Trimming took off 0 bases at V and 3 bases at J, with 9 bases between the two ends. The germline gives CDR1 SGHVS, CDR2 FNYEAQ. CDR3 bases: TGTGCCAGCAGCTTAGCGGAAGGATACTACGAGCAGTACTTC. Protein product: CASSLAEGYYEQYF.

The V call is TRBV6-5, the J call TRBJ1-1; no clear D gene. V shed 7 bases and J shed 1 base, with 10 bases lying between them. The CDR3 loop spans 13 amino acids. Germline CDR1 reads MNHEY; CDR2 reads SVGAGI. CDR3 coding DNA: TGTGCCAGCACTCTATCTGGGAACACTGAAGCTTTCTTT. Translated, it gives CASTLSGNTEAFF.

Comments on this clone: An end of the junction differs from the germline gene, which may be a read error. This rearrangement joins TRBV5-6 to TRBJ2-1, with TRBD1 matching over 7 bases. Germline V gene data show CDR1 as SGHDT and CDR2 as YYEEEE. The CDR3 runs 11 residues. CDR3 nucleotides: TGTGCCAGCAGCCGGGACAGCCAGGGCCTCTTC. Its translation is CASSRDSQGLF.

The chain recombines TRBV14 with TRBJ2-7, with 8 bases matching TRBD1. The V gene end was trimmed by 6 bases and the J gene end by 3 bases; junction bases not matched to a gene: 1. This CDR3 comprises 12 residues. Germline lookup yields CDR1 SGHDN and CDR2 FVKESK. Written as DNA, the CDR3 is TGTGCCAGCAGGGGACAGGACTACGAGCAGTACTTC. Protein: CASRGQDYEQYF.

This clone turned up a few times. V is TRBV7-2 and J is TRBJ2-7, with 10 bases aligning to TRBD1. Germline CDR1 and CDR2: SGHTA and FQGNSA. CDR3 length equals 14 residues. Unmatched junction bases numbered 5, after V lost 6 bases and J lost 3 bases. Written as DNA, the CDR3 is TGTGCCAGCAGTACGACAGGGGGCGGCTACGAGCAGTACTTC. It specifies CASSTTGGGYEQYF.

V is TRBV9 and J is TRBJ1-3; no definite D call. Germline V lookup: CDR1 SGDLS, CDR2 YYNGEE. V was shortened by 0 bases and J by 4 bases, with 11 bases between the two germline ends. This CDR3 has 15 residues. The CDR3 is CASSVEAATGNTIYF. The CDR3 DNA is TGTGCCAGCAGCGTAGAGGCAGCTACCGGAAACACCATATATTTT.

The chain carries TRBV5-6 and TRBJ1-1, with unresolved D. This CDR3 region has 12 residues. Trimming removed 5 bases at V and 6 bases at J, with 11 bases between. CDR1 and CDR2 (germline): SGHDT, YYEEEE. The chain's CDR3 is CASSVSEAEAFF. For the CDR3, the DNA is TGTGCCAGCAGTGTCTCAGAGGCTGAAGCTTTCTTT.

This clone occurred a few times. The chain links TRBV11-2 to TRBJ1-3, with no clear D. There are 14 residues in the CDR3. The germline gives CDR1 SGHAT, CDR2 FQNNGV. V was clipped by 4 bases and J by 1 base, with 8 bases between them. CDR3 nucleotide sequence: TGTGCCAGCAGCTCGGTCTTATCTGGAAACACCATATATTTT. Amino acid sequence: CASSSVLSGNTIYF.

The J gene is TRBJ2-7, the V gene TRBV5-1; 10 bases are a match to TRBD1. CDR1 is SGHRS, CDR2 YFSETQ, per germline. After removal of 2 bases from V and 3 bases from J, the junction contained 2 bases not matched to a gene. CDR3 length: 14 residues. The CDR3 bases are TGCGCCAGCAGCTTTGGGACAGGGGACTACGAGCAGTACTTC. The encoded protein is CASSFGTGDYEQYF.

CDR3: CASSKALWTDTYEQYF. The CDR3 coding sequence is TGTGCCAGCAGCAAAGCTCTTTGGACAGACACCTACGAGCAGTACTTC. The chain has TRBV21-1 and TRBJ2-7; TRBD1 is taken as the D call from the table, unchecked against the DNA. TRBV21-1 is marked as a pseudogene. This CDR3 has 16 amino acids.

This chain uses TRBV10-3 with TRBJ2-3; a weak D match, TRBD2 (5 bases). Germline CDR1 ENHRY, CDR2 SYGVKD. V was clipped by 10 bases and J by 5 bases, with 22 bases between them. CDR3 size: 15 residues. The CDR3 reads CATIPHPGIRDTQYF. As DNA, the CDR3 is TGTGCCACCATACCCCACCCCGGGATCAGAGATACGCAGTATTTT.